This T cell receptor beta chain is from a study of T cell responses to AZD1222 COVID-19 vaccine. Looking at the study overall: Whether given at about 4 or about 12 weeks, second doses were pooled.

About this clone itself: Its specificity is not known.

Overall study findings and caveats: With two AZD1222 doses given, Spike-specific TCR breadth and depth both rose. Vaccine-related CD4 TCRs covered spike, predominating at 160-218 and 743-854.

Method: immunoSEQ multiplex PCR; TCRdb's copy keeps in-frame clones and lacks some. Among 100,000 to 150,000 clones listed, around nine tenths were seen once. Trimming shortened V by 4 bases and J by 10 bases, and 8 bases separated the two germline ends. Germline V gene sequence: CDR1 WSHSY, CDR2 SAAADI. The CDR3 runs 11 residues. This chain connects TRBV10-2 to TRBJ2-1; D gene uncertain. The input for sequencing was peripheral blood, taken on day 0 of AZD1222 vaccination. This receptor was taken from an adult in good health. The CDR3 DNA sequence: TGCGCCAGCAGTGCTGTGGTAGAGCAGTTCTTC. It encodes CASSAVVEQFF.